This T cell receptor beta chain came from a study of identical twins. As to this clonotype: Its antigen remains unknown.

One entry per CDR3 protein results from TCRdb running MiXCR on the 5' RACE reads. The sample records fewer than 500,000 distinct CDR3 sequences, approximately 25% being singletons. V shed 4 bases and J shed 5 bases, with 18 bases lying between them. CDR3 size: 16 residues. Germline assignment: CDR1 SGHDT and CDR2 YYEEEE. Findings of the study overall: Out-of-frame beta chain sequences displayed weaker excess sharing between twins. Zero-insertion analyses might be partly confounded by invariant T cells like MAIT and iNKT.

The sample also formed part of further work on T cells expressing NK-cell markers.

The chain uses TRBV5-6 and TRBJ2-2; perhaps TRBD1 as D (6 bases). The sequenced material came from CD4+ T cells sorted from blood. This receptor was identified in a woman aged 18-30 years in good health. CDR3 in amino acids: CASSTGQVSWTGELFF. DNA of the CDR3: TGTGCCAGCAGCACAGGGCAGGTTTCATGGACCGGGGAGCTGTTTTTT.